This T cell receptor (beta chain) derives from a study of blood T cell repertoires in COVID-19. Study overall: There were acute and convalescent COVID-19 samples, and they came from the United States, Italy and Spain.

CDR1 and CDR2 (germline): KGHSH, LQKENI. There are 14 residues in the CDR3. V shed 6 bases, J shed 2 bases, and the junction held 3 bases outside the gene matches. Authors' processing steps: The assay estimated nucleated cells by amplifying reference gene primers. Profiled with immunoSEQ multiplex PCR; TCRdb holds only in-frame clones, not every one. V and J calls and clone size follow that table, whereas D and trimming were derived from the DNA. The sample carries some 250,000 clones, about 83% recorded once. The specimen sequenced was peripheral blood. The chain joins TRBV18 to TRBJ2-2; TRBD1 matches 7 bases. This TCR was recovered from a man aged 25-40 years who had recovered from COVID-19. The CDR3 nucleotides read TGTGCCAGCTCCGGACAGGCTAACACCGGGGAGCTGTTTTTT. It codes for CASSGQANTGELFF.